This note documents a single T cell receptor (beta chain) sequence. This entry is derived from a study of blood T cell repertoires in COVID-19. About the research overall: The United States, Italy and Spain were the sources of the acute and convalescent COVID-19 samples. The analysed material was cDNA or gDNA that came from T cells, B-cell-depleted T cells, or PBMCs.

V was shortened by 2 bases and J by 8 bases, with 9 bases between the two germline ends. Per the germline V gene, CDR1 is LNHNV and CDR2 is YYDKDF (reference sequence). The CDR3 runs to 12 residues. Authors' data handling: The assay estimated nucleated cells by amplifying reference gene primers. Profiled with immunoSEQ multiplex PCR; TCRdb holds only in-frame clones, not every one. The V and J calls and the clone size are those of that table, but D and trimming were determined from the DNA. The sample records around 100,000 clones, over 75% being singletons. The chain couples TRBV15 to TRBJ1-2, with a possible D match to TRBD1 (5 bases). Specimen: peripheral blood. The receptor's source is a human donor with acute or convalescent COVID-19. The donor label of this sample is uncertain. The CDR3 DNA sequence: TGTGCCACCAGCAGAACTCACAGGGGCTACACCTTC. This sequence encodes CATSRTHRGYTF.